A selection of T cell receptor beta chains follows, all from one sample in a study of CD8+CD57+ T cells in acquired aplastic anemia. TCRdb used MiXCR to reprocess the reads, holding one entry per CDR3 protein. This table holds approximately 150,000 distinct CDR3 sequences, 47% found once. The sequenced material came from sorted CD4+, CD8+, or CD8+CD57+ T cells (not recorded which) from PBMCs. Source of these receptors: a human donor with aplastic anemia. Both conserved end residues are trimmed from each CDR3. A row's size may be missing; if present it is once, few, many or a size class.

clone_size,v_call,j_call,cdr3_aa
-,TRBV29-1,TRBJ2-3,SARTSGRVIDTQY
-,TRBV7-9,TRBJ2-5,ASSSRRSQETQY
many,TRBV5-8,TRBJ1-5,ASGPTFNQPQH
-,TRBV7-9,TRBJ2-1,ASSLEGLRI
few,TRBV18,TRBJ1-1,ASSRDRSTEAF
few,TRBV20-1,TRBJ1-6,SASGDTNSPLH
-,TRBV9,TRBJ1-2,ASSESIYGYT
many,TRBV6-5,TRBJ1-2,ASSYRGIGYGYT
once,TRBV6-4,TRBJ1-1,ASSALVEAF
-,TRBV14,TRBJ2-5,ASRQRGDETQY
once,TRBV18,TRBJ2-7,ASLPNVPGQTTYEQY
-,TRBV19,TRBJ2-7,ASSMAPDRAYEQY
-,TRBV29-1,TRBJ2-7,SVEDPSGVNEQY
once,TRBV29-1,TRBJ2-1,SVEDGAAGGQF
-,TRBV15,TRBJ1-5,ATSRDRGTNQPQH
-,TRBV20-1,TRBJ1-1,SARDGKNTEAF
-,TRBV15,TRBJ2-1,ATSAWTEYNEQF
-,TRBV11-2,TRBJ2-7,ASSLDALGYERY
-,TRBV20-1,TRBJ2-7,SATSGTPPYEQY
-,TRBV10-3,TRBJ1-3,AIRGTGVAGNTIY
few,TRBV6-6,TRBJ2-3,ASSPTGVVDTQY
many,TRBV10-3,TRBJ2-3,AIPGGPPSTDTQY
-,TRBV15,TRBJ2-5,ATSRDRGLEETQY
-,TRBV7-9,TRBJ2-2,ASSQDRAGELF
many,TRBV29-1,TRBJ2-2,SAPGQGLAGELF
many,TRBV2,TRBJ1-2,ASSETGGMDYGYT
few,TRBV12-3/TRBV12-4,TRBJ2-3,ASSLWGDTQY
many,TRBV6-1,TRBJ1-4,ASGRQTTNEKLF
-,TRBV20-1,TRBJ2-1,SARYGTGGNEQF
many,TRBV6-5,TRBJ1-4,ASSSQGRAEKLF
-,TRBV6-5,TRBJ2-3,ASSSQADTQY
-,TRBV7-2,TRBJ1-2,ASSYDRGQYGYT
-,TRBV10-2,TRBJ1-6,ASAEVSAGHSPLH
-,TRBV12-3/TRBV12-4,TRBJ2-2,ASREWNTGELF
-,TRBV5-1,TRBJ2-5,ASSLFGKGGETQY
-,TRBV10-3,TRBJ1-1,AISVDGTEAF
many,TRBV6-1,TRBJ2-1,ASCRDGSYNEQF
many,TRBV5-4,TRBJ2-5,ASSLSRVGGTQY
many,TRBV7-8,TRBJ1-6,ASSPAWESPLH
-,TRBV13,TRBJ2-1,ASSPGGTSAYNEQF
-,TRBV29-1,TRBJ2-7,SVKGTGGRDEQY
-,TRBV20-1,TRBJ2-7,SARSPPSYEQY
-,TRBV24-1,-,ATSDLEGTKNIQY
many,TRBV7-6,TRBJ2-3,ASSLAPPSGSLNTQY